The TCR beta chain under discussion was sequenced for a study of shared clonotypes between healthy human individuals (dated by TCRdb to about 2020). Context from the whole study: The cohort comprised a couple of women and a few men aged 18 to 49 years. For each donor, three plates each were used for CD4 naive and CD4 memory, two plates were used for CD8 naive, and one plate was used for CD8 memory. To estimate repertoire size and how much clonotypes are shared between individuals, the study performed deep sequencing of blood TCR repertoires from roughly five healthy adults. Different laboratories and diverse techniques were used to prepare libraries and sequence TCR repertoires, to increase sequencing depth and limit assay-specific biases. Per donor, leukapheresis produced somewhere between about 0.94 and 10 billion PBMCs.

Note on this clone: No antigen is known for it. Per-base quality was not reported, and no clone a single base away is much larger than it.

The CDR3 starts with the cysteine, ends with the phenylalanine, and has 17 residues. Here the CDR3 DNA is all that survives: 51 bases in frame from base 1. Deletion took 5 bases off V and 0 bases off J, with a span of 17 bases between the germline ends. According to the germline V gene (reference sequence), CDR1 reads SEHNR and CDR2 reads FQNEAQ. TCR CDR3 regions were amplified from genomic DNA by multiplex PCR using the deep immunoSEQ assay. Extracted genomic DNA from each cell subset was spread evenly across all wells of several immunoSEQ 96-well plates, with each plate serving as a replicate. For sorted subsets, approximately 210 ng of genomic DNA, equivalent to around 29,000 T cell genomes, went into each replicate PCR. Purified libraries were measured with a Qubit 3.0 fluorometer, size-checked on a Bioanalyzer 2100, and measured again with the KAPA Library Quantification kit. A separate single-read 150-cycle Illumina NextSeq 550 flow cell was used to sequence each immunoSEQ 96-well plate. Concerning the study's data processing: Because the immunoSEQ output held only junctional sequences and lacked quality scores, the filtering could not match the filtering applied to full-length reads. Sequences were annotated with PyIR, a Python wrapper for IgBLAST v1.9, using IMGT germline references to assign V/J genes and CDR3. Any read was removed if the V/J assignment was weak (E-value above 1e-6), the CDR3 was missing, or the read contained stop codons, out-of-frame junctions, or ambiguous translated residues. V3J clonotypes were defined by identical inferred V gene, J gene, and CDR3 amino acid sequence. Percentage overlap between repertoires was computed as shared unique clonotypes divided by the size of the smaller repertoire. Three approaches were used to assess repertoire richness: RTK rarefaction, the Chao1 estimator, and Recon v2.1 estimates of unobserved clonotypes. For all TCRbeta clonotypes obtained by the gDNA method from a few donors, generation probabilities were computed with OLGA. TCRdb limited this immuneACCESS table to in-frame rearrangements with V and J called. A share of clones is missing; checked studies link under half to unresolved V genes, and the rest is unexplained. The DNA was the basis for D and trimming; V, J and clone size are from that table. Recorded for this sample are approximately 1,000,000 clones; roughly 77% of them occurred a single time. 0.89% of the sample lies in the top ten.

The donors were healthy, HIV-negative adults who had no recently reported acute infections or vaccinations. Every donor was a Caucasian adult residing in Nashville, Tennessee, USA. Magnetic negative selection was used to enrich CD4+ T cells, after which naive cells were positively selected on CD45RA and the negative fraction became the memory subset. Blood was obtained by leukapheresis, after which PBMCs were separated by Ficoll-Histopaque density gradient centrifugation and cryopreserved in liquid nitrogen vapor phase. Analytical flow cytometry was used to check the purity and quantity of each magnetically sorted T cell population. Each sorted fraction had its genomic DNA isolated and then quantified by UV absorbance on a Nanodrop 2000c. The paper as a whole reports these results and caveats: Clonotypes shared by all four sorted-subset donors showed higher generation probabilities than non-shared clonotypes. Rarefaction of sorted-subset datasets indicated incomplete sequencing despite the large sequencing depth. Pairwise subsampling indicated that sequencing depth was expected to affect the degree of clonotype sharing among donors. Because the study included only a small number of donors, the genetic and exposure-history diversity represented was limited. When a handful of donors were compared, the shared fraction of clonotypes was around 5% for naive CD4, roughly 3.3% for naive CD8, more than 2% for memory CD4, and 0.35% to 0.4% for memory CD8. Only blood was sampled, and tissue TCR repertoires likely differ from those in blood. Larger estimated clonotype richness was generally found for naive subsets than for memory subsets.

The receptor was isolated from a man aged 18 to 30 in good health. Some clones in this sample may be carry-over from other donors' samples. The sequenced material came from memory CD4+ T cells from PBMCs. The meaning of the sample's cell subset or site label: CD45RA-negative fraction. The chain couples TRBV7-9 to TRBJ1-3, with no reliable assignment of the D segment. The CDR3 reads CASSHPPRSPSGNTIYF. The DNA is TGTGCCAGCAGCCATCCTCCCCGGTCCCCCTCTGGAAACACCATATATTTT.